One sample yielded the 17 T cell receptor beta chains listed below, sequenced in a study of PD-1 blockade in classical Hodgkin lymphoma. The method was immunoSEQ multiplex PCR; TCRdb's version includes in-frame clones alone and lacks a portion of them. The repertoire holds about 46,000 clones, around four fifths seen once, with roughly 12% in the top ten. Time point described: cycle 4 day 1 (C4D1), after around six weeks of nivolumab. Relapse was seen in all patients after autologous stem cell transplantation, and brentuximab vedotin exposure was variable. The source material was peripheral blood mononuclear cells (PBMCs), sampled before the fourth cycle of nivolumab. These receptors all come from a human donor with classical Hodgkin lymphoma.

V is TRBV28 and J is TRBJ2-2, with D perhaps assigned TRBD1 or TRBD2 (5 bases each). V was cut by 10 bases and J by 4 bases, with 16 bases left in between. This CDR3 comprises 14 residues. Germline V gene data show CDR1 as MDHEN and CDR2 as SYDVKM. The CDR3 spells CATDREGRTGELFF. As DNA, the CDR3 is TGTGCCACCGACAGAGAGGGTCGCACCGGGGAGCTGTTTTTT.

The rearrangement links TRBV6-6 to TRBJ1-2; possible D gene TRBD1, 5 bases. The germline gives CDR1 MNHNY, CDR2 SVGAGI (reference sequence). The V and J ends lost 2 bases and 7 bases respectively, with 5 bases between them. CDR3 length equals 11 residues. The DNA of the CDR3 is TGTGCCAGCAGTTACGGGGCTGGCTACACCTTC. Its translation: CASSYGAGYTF.

The chain has TRBV30 and TRBJ1-6; D ambiguous. Trimming took 2 bases from V and 7 from J, leaving 6 bases between them. The germline V gene encodes CDR1 GTSNPN and CDR2 SVGIG (reference sequence). There are 12 residues in the CDR3. CDR3 sequence (DNA): TGTGCCTGGAGTAGGACCAATTCACCCCTCCACTTT. Amino acids: CAWSRTNSPLHF.

The CDR3 reads CAGVGQGVIGANVLTF. CDR3 DNA: TGTGCGGGGGTCGGACAGGGGGTAATTGGGGCCAACGTCCTGACTTTC. J is TRBJ2-6 and V is TRBV5-4; 10 bases match TRBD1. Looked up from germline, CDR1 is SGHNT and CDR2 is YYREEE (reference sequence). The CDR3 is 16 residues long.

This clone has just one count. The J gene is TRBJ2-7, the V gene TRBV2; D unresolved. CDR1 SNHLY and CDR2 FYNNEI come from the germline V gene. The CDR3 totals 14 residues. Trimming pared 7 bases from V and 7 bases from J, leaving 20 bases between. Written as DNA, the CDR3 is TGTGCCAGCACCCGAACTTTTTCAGCAAGGGAGCAGTACTTC. Its protein is CASTRTFSAREQYF.

The V gene is TRBV6-5, the J gene TRBJ1-1; possible D gene TRBD1, 6 bases. This CDR3 region has 13 residues. The V gene lost 5 bases and the J gene lost 7 bases, with 14 bases spanning the gap. Germline CDR1 is MNHEY and CDR2 is SVGAGI. CDR3 in DNA: TGTGCCAGCAGTGAATTCGGGGGCAGTGAAGCTTTCTTT. Translating gives CASSEFGGSEAFF.

This clone was seen ten or more times. The same CDR3 arises from other DNA sequences in this sample as well. The V call is TRBV7-2, the J call TRBJ1-2, with D unresolved. V was shortened by 3 bases and J by 2 bases, with 10 bases between the two germline ends. Germline V CDR1 and CDR2: SGHTA, FQGNSA. The CDR3 is 14 residues long. As DNA, the CDR3 is TGTGCCAGCAGCTTGATCTCAACGAACTATGGCTACACCTTC. Translation gives CASSLISTNYGYTF.

The V and J genes are TRBV5-8 and TRBJ2-6, with D unresolved. The germline V gene has CDR1 SGHTS and CDR2 YDEGEE. This CDR3 is 15 amino acids long. The germline V and J ends were trimmed by 0 bases and 0 bases, with 4 bases remaining between them. CDR3 bases: TGTGCCAGCAGCTTGGCTACCTCTGGGGCCAACGTCCTGACTTTC. Translation gives CASSLATSGANVLTF. Combining the CDR3 with reference TRBV5-8 and TRBJ2-6 gives the whole variable domain EAGVTQSPTHLIKTRGQQATLRCSPISGHTSVYWYQQALGLGLQFLLWYDEGEERNRGNFPPRFSGRQFPNYSSELNVNALELEDSALYLCASSLATSGANVLTFGAGSRLTVL.

V gene TRBV5-1 combines with J gene TRBJ1-2; 10 positions match TRBD1. V was clipped by 3 bases and J by 4 bases; unmatched bases: 6. The germline gives CDR1 SGHRS, CDR2 YFSETQ. This CDR3 contains 15 residues. DNA for the CDR3: TGCGCCAGCAGCTGGGACAGGGGAAGAATCTATGGCTACACCTTC. It is translated as CASSWDRGRIYGYTF.

The rearrangement uses TRBV6-1 and TRBJ2-3; possible D gene TRBD2, 5 bases. Trimming stripped 2 bases from V and 4 bases from J, with 22 bases between. The germline CDR1 and CDR2 sequences are MNHNS and SASEGT. The CDR3 covers 18 residues. CDR3 bases: TGTGCCAGCAGTGAAACGGTTCAAGGGAGTGCGGTCGCAGATACGCAGTATTTT. Amino acid sequence: CASSETVQGSAVADTQYF.

The V call is TRBV5-6, the J call TRBJ2-5; D is perhaps TRBD1 or TRBD2 (5 bases each). The V gene lost 5 bases and the J gene lost 9 bases, with 20 bases spanning the gap. The CDR3 contains 14 residues. Germline loops: CDR1 SGHDT, CDR2 YYEEEE. CDR3 amino acids: CASSSLGPVGAQYF. DNA of the CDR3: TGTGCCAGCAGTTCGTTAGGGCCCGTGGGGGCCCAGTACTTC.

The rearrangement uses TRBV7-2 and TRBJ2-2; a possible D gene is TRBD2 (6 bases). Deletions cut 3 bases from V and 3 bases from J, with 11 bases between. The CDR3 is made up of 15 amino acids. CDR1 SGHTA and CDR2 FQGNSA come from the germline V gene. In nucleotides, the CDR3 is TGTGCCAGCAGCTTGCTAGCGAGTTACACCGGGGAGCTGTTTTTT. The encoded protein is CASSLLASYTGELFF.

V usage is TRBV28 and J usage is TRBJ1-2, with D maybe TRBD1 (5 bases). V was trimmed by 3 bases and J by 4 bases, leaving 15 bases between them. CDR1 and CDR2 from the germline V gene are MDHEN and SYDVKM. The CDR3 covers 15 residues. In nucleotides, the CDR3 is TGTGCCAGCAGTTTTCTCGACAGATCTTTCTATGGCTACACCTTC. Its translation is CASSFLDRSFYGYTF.

This clone showed up just a few times. The rearrangement links TRBV7-9 to TRBJ2-6; the D is unclear. The germline V gene has CDR1 SEHNR and CDR2 FQNEAQ (reference sequence). The CDR3 spans 15 residues. The V gene lost 10 bases and the J gene lost 0 bases, with 13 bases spanning the gap. The CDR3 region has the DNA TGTGCCATCCAATATTCAGACTCTGGGGCCAACGTCCTGACTTTC. This translates into CAIQYSDSGANVLTF.

The chain joins TRBV13 to TRBJ2-1; 11 nucleotides agree with TRBD2. The V gene's germline CDR1 is PRHDT and CDR2 FYEKMQ (reference sequence). The CDR3 spans 17 residues. V was clipped by 5 bases and J by 2 bases; unmatched bases: 8. The CDR3 sequence is CASSQGLAGTAYNEQFF. The CDR3 DNA is TGTGCCAGCAGCCAAGGACTAGCGGGCACCGCCTACAATGAGCAGTTCTTC.

This clone was counted once. The V call is TRBV27, the J call TRBJ2-4; D call uncertain. The CDR3 is 14 residues long. V lost 1 base and J 5 bases, leaving 9 bases between the germline ends. Germline values: CDR1 MNHEY, CDR2 SMNVEV (reference sequence). The chain's CDR3 is CASSLLGPENIQYF. The CDR3 nucleotides are TGTGCCAGCAGTTTATTGGGCCCGGAAAACATTCAGTACTTC.

The chain recombines TRBV21-1 with TRBJ2-1; the D call TRBD2 from the table was never checked on the DNA. TRBV21-1 is an annotated pseudogene. This CDR3 comprises 16 residues. This CDR3 reads CASGCPTSGMNNEQFF. The CDR3 region has the DNA TGTGCCAGCGGATGCCCTACTAGCGGGATGAACAATGAGCAGTTCTTC.